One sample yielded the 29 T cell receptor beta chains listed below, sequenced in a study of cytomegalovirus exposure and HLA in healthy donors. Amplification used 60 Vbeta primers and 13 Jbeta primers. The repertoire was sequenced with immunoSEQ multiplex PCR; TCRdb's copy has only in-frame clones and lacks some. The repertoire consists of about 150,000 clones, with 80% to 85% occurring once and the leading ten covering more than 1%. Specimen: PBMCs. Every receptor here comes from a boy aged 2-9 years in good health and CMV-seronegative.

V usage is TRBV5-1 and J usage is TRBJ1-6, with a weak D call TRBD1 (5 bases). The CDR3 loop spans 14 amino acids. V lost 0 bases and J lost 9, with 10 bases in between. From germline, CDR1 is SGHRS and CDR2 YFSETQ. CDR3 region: CASSLETETSPLHF. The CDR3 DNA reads TGCGCCAGCAGCTTGGAGACAGAGACTTCACCCCTCCACTTT.

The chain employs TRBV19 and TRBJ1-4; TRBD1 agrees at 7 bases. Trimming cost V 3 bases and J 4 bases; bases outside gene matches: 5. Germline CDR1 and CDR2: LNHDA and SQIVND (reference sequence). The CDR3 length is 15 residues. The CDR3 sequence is CASSINRDSNEKLFF. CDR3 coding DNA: TGTGCCAGTAGTATTAACCGGGACAGTAATGAAAAACTGTTTTTT.

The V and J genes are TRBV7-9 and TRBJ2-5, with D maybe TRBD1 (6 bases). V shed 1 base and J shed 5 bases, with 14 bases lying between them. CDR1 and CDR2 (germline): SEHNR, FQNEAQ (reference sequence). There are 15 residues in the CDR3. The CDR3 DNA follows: TGTGCCAGCAGCTTAGTTTTGGGGGCCGGGGAGACCCAGTACTTC. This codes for CASSLVLGAGETQYF.

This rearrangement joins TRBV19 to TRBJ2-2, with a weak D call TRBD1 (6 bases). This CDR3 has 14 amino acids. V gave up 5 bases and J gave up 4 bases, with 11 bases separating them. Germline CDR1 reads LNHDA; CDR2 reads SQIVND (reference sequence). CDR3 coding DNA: TGTGCCAGTAGTCTTCAGGGGATCACCGGGGAGCTGTTTTTT. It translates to CASSLQGITGELFF.

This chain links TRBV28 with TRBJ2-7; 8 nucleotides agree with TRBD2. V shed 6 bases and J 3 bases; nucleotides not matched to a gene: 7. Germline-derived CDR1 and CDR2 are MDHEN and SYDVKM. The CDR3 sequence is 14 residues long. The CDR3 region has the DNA TGTGCCAGCAGGCAGGGGACTAGTTTCTACGAGCAGTACTTC. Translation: CASRQGTSFYEQYF.

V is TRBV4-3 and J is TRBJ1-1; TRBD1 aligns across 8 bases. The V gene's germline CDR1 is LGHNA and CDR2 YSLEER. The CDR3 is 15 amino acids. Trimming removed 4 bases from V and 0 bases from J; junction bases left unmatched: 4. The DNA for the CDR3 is TGCGCCAGCAGCCTAGACAGGGGATTGAACACTGAAGCTTTCTTT. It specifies CASSLDRGLNTEAFF.

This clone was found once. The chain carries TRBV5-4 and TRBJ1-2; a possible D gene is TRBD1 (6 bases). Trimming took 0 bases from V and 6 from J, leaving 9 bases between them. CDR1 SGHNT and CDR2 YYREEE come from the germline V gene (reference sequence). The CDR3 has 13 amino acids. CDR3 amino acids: CASSLVWTDGYTF. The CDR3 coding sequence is TGTGCCAGCAGCTTGGTTTGGACAGATGGCTACACCTTC.

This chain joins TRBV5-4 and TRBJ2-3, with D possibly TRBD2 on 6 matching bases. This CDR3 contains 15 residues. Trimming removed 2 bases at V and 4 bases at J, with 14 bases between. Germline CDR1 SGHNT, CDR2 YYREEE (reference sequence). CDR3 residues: CASSFGGAQADTQYF. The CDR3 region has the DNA TGTGCCAGCAGCTTTGGCGGGGCCCAGGCAGATACGCAGTATTTT.

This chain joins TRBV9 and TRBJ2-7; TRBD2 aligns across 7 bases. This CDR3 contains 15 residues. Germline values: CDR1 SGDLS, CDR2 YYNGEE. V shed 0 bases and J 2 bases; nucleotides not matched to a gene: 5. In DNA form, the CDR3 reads TGTGCCAGCAGCGTAGGGCAGGGAGGGCCCTACGAGCAGTACTTC. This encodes CASSVGQGGPYEQYF.

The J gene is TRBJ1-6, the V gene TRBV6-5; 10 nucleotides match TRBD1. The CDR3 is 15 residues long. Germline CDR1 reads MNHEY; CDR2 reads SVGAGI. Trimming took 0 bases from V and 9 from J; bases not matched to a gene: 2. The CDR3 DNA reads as TGTGCCAGCAGTTACTCCCGGGACAGGGGTTCACCCCTCCACTTT. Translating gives CASSYSRDRGSPLHF.

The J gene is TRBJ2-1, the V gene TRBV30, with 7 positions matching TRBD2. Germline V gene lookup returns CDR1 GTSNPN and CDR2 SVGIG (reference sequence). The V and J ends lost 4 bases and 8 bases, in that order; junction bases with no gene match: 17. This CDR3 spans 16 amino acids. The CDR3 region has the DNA TGTGCCTGGACCCGCCCCTCCGGACTAGTAGTCGATGAGCAGTTCTTC. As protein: CAWTRPSGLVVDEQFF.

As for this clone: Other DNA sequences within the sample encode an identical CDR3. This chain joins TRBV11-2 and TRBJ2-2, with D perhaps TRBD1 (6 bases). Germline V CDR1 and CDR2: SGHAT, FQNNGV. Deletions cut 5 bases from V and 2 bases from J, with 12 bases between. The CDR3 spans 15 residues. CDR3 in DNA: TGTGCCAGCAGCAGGGGACAAATTAACACCGGGGAGCTGTTTTTT. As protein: CASSRGQINTGELFF.

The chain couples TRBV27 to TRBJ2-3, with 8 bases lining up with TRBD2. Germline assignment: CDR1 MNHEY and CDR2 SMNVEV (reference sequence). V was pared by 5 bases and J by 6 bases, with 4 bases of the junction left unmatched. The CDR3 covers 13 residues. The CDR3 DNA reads TGTGCCAGCAGTCGGGGGGGCGGCGATACGCAGTATTTT. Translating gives CASSRGGGDTQYF.

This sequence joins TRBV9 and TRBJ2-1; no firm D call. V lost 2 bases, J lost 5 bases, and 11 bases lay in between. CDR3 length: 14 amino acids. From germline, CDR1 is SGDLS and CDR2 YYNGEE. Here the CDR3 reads CASSVVAANNEQFF. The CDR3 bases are TGTGCCAGCAGCGTTGTCGCGGCCAACAATGAGCAGTTCTTC.

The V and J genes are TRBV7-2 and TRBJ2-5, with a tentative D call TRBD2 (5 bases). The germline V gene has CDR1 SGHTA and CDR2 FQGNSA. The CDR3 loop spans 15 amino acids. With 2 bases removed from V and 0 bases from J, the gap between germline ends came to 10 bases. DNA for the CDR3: TGTGCCAGCAGCTTATCGAGGGCGAACCAAGAGACCCAGTACTTC. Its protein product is CASSLSRANQETQYF.

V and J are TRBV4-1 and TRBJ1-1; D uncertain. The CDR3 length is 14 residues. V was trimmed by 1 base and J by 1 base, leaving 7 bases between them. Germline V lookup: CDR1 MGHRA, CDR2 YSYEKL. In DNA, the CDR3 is TGCGCCAGCAGCCAAGGGCCTGGGAACACTGAAGCTTTCTTT. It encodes CASSQGPGNTEAFF.

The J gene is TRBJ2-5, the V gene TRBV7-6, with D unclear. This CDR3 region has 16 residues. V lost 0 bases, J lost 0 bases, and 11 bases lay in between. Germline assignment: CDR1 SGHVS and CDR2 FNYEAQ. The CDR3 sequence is CASSLATTIYQETQYF. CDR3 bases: TGTGCCAGCAGCTTAGCTACGACAATATACCAAGAGACCCAGTACTTC. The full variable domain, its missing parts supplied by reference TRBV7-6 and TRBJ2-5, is GAGVSQSPRYKVTKRGQDVALRCDPISGHVSLYWYRQALGQGPEFLTYFNYEAQQDKSGLPNDRFSAERPEGSISTLTIQRTEQRDSAMYRCASSLATTIYQETQYFGPGTRLLVL.

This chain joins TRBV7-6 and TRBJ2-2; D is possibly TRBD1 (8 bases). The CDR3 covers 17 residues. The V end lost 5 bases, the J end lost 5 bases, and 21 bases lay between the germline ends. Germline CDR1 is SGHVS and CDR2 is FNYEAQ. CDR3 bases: TGTGCCAGCAGCCTAACATATACAGGGGGGGATACCGGGGAGCTGTTTTTT. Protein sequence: CASSLTYTGGDTGELFF.

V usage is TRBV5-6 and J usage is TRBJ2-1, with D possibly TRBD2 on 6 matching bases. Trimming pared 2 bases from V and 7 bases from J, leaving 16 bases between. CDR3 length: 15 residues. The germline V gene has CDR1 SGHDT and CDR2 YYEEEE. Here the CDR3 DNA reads TGTGCCAGCAGCTTCGGGGGTATTAGCGTTAATGAGCAGTTCTTC. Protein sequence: CASSFGGISVNEQFF.

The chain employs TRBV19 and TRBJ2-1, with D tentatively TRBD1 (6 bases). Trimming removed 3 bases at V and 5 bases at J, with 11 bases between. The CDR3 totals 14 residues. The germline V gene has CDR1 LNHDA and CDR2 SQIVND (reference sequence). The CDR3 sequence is CASSIQGINNEQFF. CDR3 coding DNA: TGTGCCAGTAGTATCCAGGGGATCAACAATGAGCAGTTCTTC. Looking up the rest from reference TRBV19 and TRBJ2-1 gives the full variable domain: DGGITQSPKYLFRKEGQNVTLSCEQNLNHDAMYWYRQDPGQGLRLIYYSQIVNDFQKGDIAEGYSVSREKKESFPLTVTSAQKNPTAFYLCASSIQGINNEQFFGPGTRLTVL.

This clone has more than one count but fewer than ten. The CDR3 DNA sequence: TGCGCCAGCAGCCAAGAAGGGGGAGTCAATTCACCCCTCCACTTT. Protein: CASSQEGGVNSPLHF. This rearrangement joins TRBV4-1 to TRBJ1-6; a weak D match, TRBD1 (6 bases). The V end was cut by 0 bases, the J end by 7 bases, with 10 bases between. Germline V lookup: CDR1 MGHRA, CDR2 YSYEKL. This CDR3 is built from 15 residues.

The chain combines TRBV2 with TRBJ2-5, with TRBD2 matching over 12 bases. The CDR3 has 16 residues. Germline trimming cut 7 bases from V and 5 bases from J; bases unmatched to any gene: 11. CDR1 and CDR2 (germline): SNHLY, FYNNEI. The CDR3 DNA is TGTGCCAGCATGGCCCGGACTAGCGGGGAGGGGGAGACCCAGTACTTC. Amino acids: CASMARTSGEGETQYF.

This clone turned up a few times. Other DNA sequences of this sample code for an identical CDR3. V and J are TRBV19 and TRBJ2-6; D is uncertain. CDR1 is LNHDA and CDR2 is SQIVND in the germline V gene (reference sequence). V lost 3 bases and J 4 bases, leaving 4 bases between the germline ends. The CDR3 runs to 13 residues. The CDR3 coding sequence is TGTGCCAGTAGTATCTCCGGGGCCAACGTCCTGACTTTC. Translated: CASSISGANVLTF.

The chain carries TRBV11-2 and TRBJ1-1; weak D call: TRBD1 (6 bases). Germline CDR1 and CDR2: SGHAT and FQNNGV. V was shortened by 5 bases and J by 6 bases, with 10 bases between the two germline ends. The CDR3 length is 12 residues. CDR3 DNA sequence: TGTGCCAGCAGCGGACAGTACCCTGAAGCTTTCTTT. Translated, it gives CASSGQYPEAFF.

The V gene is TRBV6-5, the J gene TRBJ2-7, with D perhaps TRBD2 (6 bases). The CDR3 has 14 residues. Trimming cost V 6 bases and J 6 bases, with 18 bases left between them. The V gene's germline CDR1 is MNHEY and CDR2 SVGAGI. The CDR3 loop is CASRSRLGAGEQYF. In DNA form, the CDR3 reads TGTGCCAGCAGGAGCCGACTAGGGGCGGGCGAGCAGTACTTC.

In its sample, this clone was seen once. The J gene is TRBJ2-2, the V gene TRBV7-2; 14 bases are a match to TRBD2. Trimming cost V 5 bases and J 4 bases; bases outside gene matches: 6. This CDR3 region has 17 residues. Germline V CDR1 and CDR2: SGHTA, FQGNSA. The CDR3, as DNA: TGTGCCAGCAGCCCCCTCGGACTAGCGGGAGGCACCGGGGAGCTGTTTTTT. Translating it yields CASSPLGLAGGTGELFF.

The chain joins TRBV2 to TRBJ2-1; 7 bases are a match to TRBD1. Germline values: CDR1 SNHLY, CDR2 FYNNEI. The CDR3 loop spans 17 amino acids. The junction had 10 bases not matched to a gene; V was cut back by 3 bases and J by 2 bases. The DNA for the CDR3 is TGTGCCAGCAGTGAGGGGCCACAGGGGATCGCCTACAATGAGCAGTTCTTC. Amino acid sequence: CASSEGPQGIAYNEQFF.

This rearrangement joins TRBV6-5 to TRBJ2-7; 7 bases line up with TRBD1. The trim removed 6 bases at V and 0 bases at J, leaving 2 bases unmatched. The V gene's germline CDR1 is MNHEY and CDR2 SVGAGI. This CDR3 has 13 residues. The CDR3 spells CASRRDSSYEQYV. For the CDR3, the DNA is TGTGCCAGCAGACGGGACAGCTCCTACGAGCAGTACGTC.

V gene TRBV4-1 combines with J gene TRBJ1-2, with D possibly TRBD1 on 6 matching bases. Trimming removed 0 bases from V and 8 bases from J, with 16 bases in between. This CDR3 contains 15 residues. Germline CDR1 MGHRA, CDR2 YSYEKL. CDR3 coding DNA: TGCGCCAGCAGCCAAGATCTGCTGGGACATGGCGGCTACACCTTC. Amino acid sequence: CASSQDLLGHGGYTF.